This TCR beta chain was observed in a study of regulatory T cells in long-lasting Graves disease. General study results and limits: The study found persistent patients shared more public clonotypes (approximately 2,700) than new patients (around 870). Under persistent disease, TRBV28, TRBJ1-2 and TRBJ2-5 were used preferentially. Persistent cases of Graves' showed reduced TCR diversity relative to newly diagnosed patients.

The sample holds a few counts of this clonotype. No antigen is known for it. Building the TCR beta libraries relied on iRepertoire HTBI primers, and CDR3 regions underwent Arm-PCR. In TCRdb, the multiplex PCR reads were re-called with MiXCR into one record per CDR3 protein. The data hold about 310,000 distinct CDR3 sequences, with around 23% observed a single time. Regarding time point: persistent/refractory GD, antithyroid drugs over 5 years with positive TRAb. PBMC-extracted RNA yielded the TCR library. A roughly 8.3-milliliter sample of peripheral blood was drawn into EDTA tubes. CDR1 and CDR2 (germline): MDHEN, SYDVKM. Trimming cost V 3 bases and J 3 bases; bases outside gene matches: 4. CDR3 length: 14 residues.

Source: peripheral blood mononuclear cells (PBMCs), taken when the disease was refractory, from a patient treated with antithyroid drugs. The TCR was taken from a female donor with Graves disease. The chain has TRBV28 and TRBJ2-7; 8 bases align to TRBD1. This CDR3 reads CASSLGGQDYEQYF. As DNA, the CDR3 is TGTGCCAGCAGTTTGGGGGGACAGGACTACGAGCAGTACTTC.